This passage covers 29 T cell receptor beta chains from one sample sequenced in a study of T-cell memory formation after mild COVID-19. One entry per CDR3 protein, called by TCRdb with MiXCR from the 5' RACE reads. The repertoire holds fewer than 200,000 distinct CDR3 sequences, 20% to 25% seen once, with roughly 23% in the top ten. The sequencing sample was made of PBMCs or a T cell subset sorted from them (not recorded which). The receptors shown here come from an adult woman who had mild COVID-19 (a few samples of this study predate the infection). Cell type and time point are not known.

This chain uses TRBV6-1 with TRBJ2-2; 8 positions match TRBD1. Germline trimming cut 3 bases from V and 6 bases from J; bases unmatched to any gene: 6. This CDR3 has 15 residues. In germline, CDR1 is MNHNS, CDR2 SASEGT. DNA for the CDR3: TGTGCCAGCAGTGACCAGGGGGCAGCAGCCGGGGAGCTGTTTTTT. It translates to CASSDQGAAAGELFF.

The J gene is TRBJ1-1, the V gene TRBV5-1; D unclear. The CDR3 runs to 12 residues. Germline values: CDR1 SGHRS, CDR2 YFSETQ. V was trimmed by 1 base and J by 6 bases, leaving 7 bases between them. This CDR3 reads CASSLHGAEAFF. In DNA form, the CDR3 reads TGCGCCAGCAGCTTGCATGGGGCTGAAGCTTTCTTT.

J is TRBJ1-4 and V is TRBV5-1; 9 bases map to TRBD1. Losses at the gene ends were 2 bases for V and 8 bases for J; bases not matched to a gene: 7. Germline lookup yields CDR1 SGHRS and CDR2 YFSETQ. This CDR3 comprises 15 residues. The CDR3: CASSFGTGSREKLFF. In DNA, the CDR3 is TGCGCCAGCAGCTTCGGGACAGGGTCAAGGGAAAAACTGTTTTTT. The full variable domain, in which reference TRBV5-1 and TRBJ1-4 provide the parts outside the CDR3, is KAGVTQTPRYLIKTRGQQVTLSCSPISGHRSVSWYQQTPGQGLQFLFEYFSETQRNKGNFPGRFSGRQFSNSRSEMNVSTLELGDSALYLCASSFGTGSREKLFFGSGTQLSVL.

This sequence joins TRBV15 and TRBJ2-1; 12 bases agree with TRBD2. The CDR3 consists of 14 residues. Germline values: CDR1 LNHNV, CDR2 YYDKDF (reference sequence). V lost 7 bases to trimming and J lost 8 bases; unmatched junction nucleotides: 6. The CDR3 reads CATTWTSGNDEQFF. The CDR3 coding sequence is TGTGCCACCACCTGGACTAGCGGGAATGATGAGCAGTTCTTC.

The chain links TRBV29-1 to TRBJ2-7, with a weak D call TRBD1 (5 bases). The CDR3 loop spans 11 amino acids. Germline V gene lookup returns CDR1 SQVTM and CDR2 ANQGSEA. With 6 bases removed from V and 2 bases from J, the gap between germline ends came to 8 bases. The CDR3 sequence is CSVRRAYEQYF. The CDR3 nucleotides read TGCAGCGTCCGCAGGGCCTACGAGCAGTACTTC.

The chain uses TRBV9 and TRBJ2-1; D ambiguous. The germline V gene encodes CDR1 SGDLS and CDR2 YYNGEE. This CDR3 region has 15 residues. The V end lost 3 bases, the J end lost 5 bases, and 15 bases lay between the germline ends. The CDR3 DNA reads as TGTGCCAGCAGCGAGGGCAACCACCTCCACAATGAGCAGTTCTTC. It is translated as CASSEGNHLHNEQFF.

The chain combines TRBV4-1 with TRBJ2-5; tentative D call: TRBD1 (5 bases). V was shortened by 4 bases and J by 0 bases, with 12 bases between the two germline ends. This CDR3 has 15 residues. Germline loops: CDR1 MGHRA, CDR2 YSYEKL. DNA of the CDR3: TGCGCCAGCAGCCGGTCTAAGGGGAACCAAGAGACCCAGTACTTC. This translates into CASSRSKGNQETQYF.

This clonotype was seen a few times. V gene TRBV12-3 or TRBV12-4 combines with J gene TRBJ2-7, with D possibly being TRBD2 (6 bases). The CDR3 has 16 amino acids. V was trimmed by 3 bases and J by 3 bases, leaving 18 bases between them. The CDR3 spells CASSFSDPTGLYEQYF. The CDR3 DNA reads TGTGCCAGCAGTTTTTCAGACCCCACGGGACTCTACGAGCAGTACTTC.

This clonotype turned up a few times. CDR3: CASSLHSSGSSVDYEQYF. CDR3 nucleotides: TGCGCCAGCAGCTTGCACTCTAGCGGGAGTTCGGTTGATTACGAGCAGTACTTC. The chain uses TRBV5-1 and TRBJ2-7; 10 bases align to TRBD2. Germline CDR1 is SGHRS and CDR2 is YFSETQ. The V segment lost 1 base and the J segment 4 bases; nucleotides outside the gene matches: 14. The CDR3 contains 18 residues.

The chain recombines TRBV6-5 with TRBJ2-5; 9 positions match TRBD1. Germline trimming cut 5 bases from V and 0 bases from J; bases unmatched to any gene: 4. The germline V gene encodes CDR1 MNHEY and CDR2 SVGAGI. The CDR3 totals 15 residues. CDR3 residues: CASSNRGQYQETQYF. The DNA for the CDR3 is TGTGCCAGCAGTAACAGGGGGCAGTACCAAGAGACCCAGTACTTC.

Only a few counts were recorded for this clonotype. This CDR3 is missing its conserved last phenylalanine or tryptophan, likely due to a read error. The V gene is TRBV6-6, the J gene TRBJ1-1; no definite D call. V lost 4 bases, J lost 6 bases, and 12 bases lay in between. The CDR3 runs 13 residues. Per germline, CDR1 MNHNY and CDR2 SVGAGI (reference sequence). CDR3 in DNA: TGTGCCAGCAGTTGGGAGGGATCCCCTGAAGCTTTCCTT. As protein: CASSWEGSPEAFL.

This clonotype occurred a few times. This sequence joins TRBV9 and TRBJ2-3; 7 nucleotides agree with TRBD2. The CDR3 has 16 amino acids. V was clipped by 3 bases and J by 2 bases; unmatched bases: 9. Germline values: CDR1 SGDLS, CDR2 YYNGEE. As DNA, the CDR3 is TGTGCCAGCAGCGAGGGGACTAAGCCCTACACAGATACGCAGTATTTT. It yields the protein CASSEGTKPYTDTQYF.

The CDR3, as DNA: TGTGCCACCAGCGCAACGTTCACCGCTGAGCAGTTCTTC. Encoded protein: CATSATFTAEQFF. The V call is TRBV15, the J call TRBJ2-1; D is ambiguous. Trimming stripped 5 bases from V and 9 bases from J, with 14 bases between. This CDR3 spans 13 amino acids. From germline, CDR1 is LNHNV and CDR2 YYDKDF (reference sequence).

This CDR3 is CASSPGTGRNEQFF. The CDR3 region has the DNA TGTGCCAGCAGTCCCGGGACAGGGCGGAATGAGCAGTTCTTC. The gene calls are TRBV12-3 or TRBV12-4 and TRBJ2-1; 9 bases align to TRBD1. The CDR3 loop spans 14 amino acids. Germline trimming cut 5 bases from V and 7 bases from J; bases unmatched to any gene: 6.

The chain joins TRBV29-1 to TRBJ1-2, with 8 bases aligning to TRBD1. The CDR3 has 16 amino acids. Germline V lookup: CDR1 SQVTM, CDR2 ANQGSEA. V gave up 0 bases and J gave up 7 bases; unmatched junction bases: 13. The CDR3 bases are TGCAGCGTTGAAGACCCCGGACAGGGAGCAGCCAGTGGCTACACCTTC. Its translation: CSVEDPGQGAASGYTF.

V and J are TRBV4-3 and TRBJ1-2; 10 bases line up with TRBD1. There are 16 residues in the CDR3. V trimming: 2 bases; J trimming: 6 bases; junction bases outside the gene matches: 9. Germline V lookup: CDR1 LGHNA, CDR2 YSLEER. The CDR3 DNA reads TGCGCCAGCAGCCAATTTGTTCTTGGACAGGGGGATGGCTACACCTTC. Its translation is CASSQFVLGQGDGYTF.

This clonotype was found a few times. The chain is built from TRBV7-9 and TRBJ1-4, with D unresolved. The V and J ends lost 5 bases and 8 bases respectively, with 12 bases between them. Germline loops: CDR1 SEHNR, CDR2 FQNEAQ (reference sequence). The CDR3 runs to 13 residues. The CDR3 DNA reads as TGTGCCAGCAGCGTGTTCAAGAGGGAAAAACTGTTTTTT. Translating gives CASSVFKREKLFF.

This clonotype was observed a few times. The chain carries TRBV5-1 and TRBJ2-7; D uncertain. This CDR3 is built from 12 residues. The germline V gene encodes CDR1 SGHRS and CDR2 YFSETQ. V lost 4 bases and J 5 bases, leaving 10 bases between the germline ends. CDR3 nucleotide sequence: TGCGCCAGCAGCCCTCATACGAACGAGCAGTACTTC. This gives the protein CASSPHTNEQYF.

This sequence joins TRBV7-6 and TRBJ2-3; possible D gene TRBD2, 6 bases. V lost 1 base and J 0 bases, leaving 11 bases between the germline ends. The CDR3 length is 16 residues. Germline CDR1 reads SGHVS; CDR2 reads FNYEAQ. CDR3 protein: CASSLEMAGSTDTQYF. For the CDR3, the DNA is TGTGCCAGCAGCTTAGAAATGGCGGGGAGCACAGATACGCAGTATTTT.

The chain employs TRBV6-1 and TRBJ1-5, with D tentatively TRBD1 (6 bases). Germline V gene data show CDR1 as MNHNS and CDR2 as SASEGT. V lost 2 bases and J lost 2, with 13 bases in between. The CDR3 covers 16 residues. The CDR3 reads CASSESEGEGNQPQHF. DNA of the CDR3: TGTGCCAGCAGTGAAAGCGAGGGGGAGGGCAATCAGCCCCAGCATTTT.

This clonotype was counted a few times. The chain has TRBV12-3 or TRBV12-4 and TRBJ2-7; 7 bases line up with TRBD1. This CDR3 region has 15 residues. J lost 2 bases, V lost 5 bases, and 9 bases had no gene match. CDR3 sequence (DNA): TGTGCCAGCAGTCCCGCCCGGGACAGTGCCTACGAGCAGTACTTC. Translating it yields CASSPARDSAYEQYF.

This rearrangement joins TRBV5-1 to TRBJ2-7, with TRBD2 matching over 7 bases. V shed 5 bases and J 3 bases; nucleotides not matched to a gene: 11. The CDR3 contains 15 residues. Germline-derived CDR1 and CDR2 are SGHRS and YFSETQ. The CDR3 coding sequence is TGCGCCAGCAGGTGGGGGGGTCAAGACCGCTACGAGCAGTACTTC. It is translated as CASRWGGQDRYEQYF.

This clonotype was observed a few times. This chain connects TRBV1 to TRBJ2-3; the table gives TRBD2 as D, unverified against the DNA. TRBV1 is recorded as a pseudogene. The CDR3 spans 18 residues. CDR3 loop: CTSSQSRGLAGRTDTQYF. The CDR3 DNA is TGCACCAGCAGCCAGTCCCGTGGACTAGCGGGAAGGACAGATACGCAGTATTTT.

This clonotype has just a few counts. The chain combines TRBV27 with TRBJ2-3; D is uncertain. V was shortened by 4 bases and J by 6 bases, with 8 bases between the two germline ends. The CDR3 sequence is 12 residues long. The germline V gene has CDR1 MNHEY and CDR2 SMNVEV (reference sequence). The CDR3 loop is CASSSSVDTQYF. In DNA, the CDR3 is TGTGCCAGCAGTTCTTCAGTGGATACGCAGTATTTT.

The rearrangement links TRBV11-2 to TRBJ2-5; 12 positions match TRBD2. Germline V gives CDR1 SGHAT, CDR2 FQNNGV. This CDR3 has 15 amino acids. V gave up 3 bases and J gave up 5 bases; unmatched junction bases: 4. The CDR3 reads CASSFLAGGLETQYF. The CDR3 region has the DNA TGTGCCAGCAGCTTTCTAGCGGGGGGGCTGGAGACCCAGTACTTC.

Sample share makes this clonotype medium-sized (0.01 to 0.1%). V usage is TRBV7-2 and J usage is TRBJ1-5; D unresolved. The CDR3 loop spans 17 amino acids. Trimming took off 1 base at V and 0 bases at J, with 13 bases between the two ends. In germline, CDR1 is SGHTA, CDR2 FQGNSA. The CDR3: CASSLGVDRYSNQPQHF. The CDR3 coding sequence is TGTGCCAGCAGCTTAGGAGTGGACCGTTATAGCAATCAGCCCCAGCATTTT. The full variable domain, with the rest looked up from reference TRBV7-2 and TRBJ1-5, is GAGVSQSPSNKVTEKGKDVELRCDPISGHTALYWYRQSLGQGLEFLIYFQGNSAPDKSGLPSDRFSAERTGGSVSTLTIQRTQQEDSAVYLCASSLGVDRYSNQPQHFGDGTRLSIL.

This clonotype was found a few times. The chain has TRBV15 and TRBJ2-7; 11 bases are a match to TRBD1. The CDR3 runs 15 residues. Germline CDR1 LNHNV, CDR2 YYDKDF (reference sequence). Trimming cost V 3 bases and J 2 bases; bases outside gene matches: 3. The CDR3 sequence is CATSSGTGGTYEQYF. CDR3 DNA sequence: TGTGCCACCAGCAGCGGGACAGGGGGAACCTACGAGCAGTACTTC.

V gene TRBV19 combines with J gene TRBJ2-5; D is ambiguous. The germline gives CDR1 LNHDA, CDR2 SQIVND (reference sequence). The CDR3 totals 14 residues. Trimming removed 4 bases from V and 10 bases from J, with 19 bases in between. The CDR3 here is CASSTGSPQVGQYF. CDR3 in DNA: TGTGCCAGTAGTACGGGCAGCCCCCAAGTGGGCCAGTACTTC.

The rearrangement uses TRBV7-3 and TRBJ2-3, with unresolved D. CDR3 length: 13 residues. Germline CDR1 and CDR2: SGHTA and FQGTGA. V shed 5 bases and J shed 11 bases, with 17 bases lying between them. The CDR3, as DNA: TGTGCCAGCAGCCCCCACGCGGAAGAGAAGCAGTATTTT. Its protein product is CASSPHAEEKQYF.